This is a list of T cell receptor beta chains from one sample in a study of blood T cell repertoires in COVID-19. TCRdb's copy holds only in-frame clones and misses some; the assay was immunoSEQ multiplex PCR. Of about 370,000 clones detected, around 87% appear once; the ten largest clones hold over 9.5%. Sequencing was performed on peripheral blood. These TCRs come from a woman aged 25 to 39 with COVID-19, enrolled during active disease. Each CDR3 is given without its conserved first and last residue. Each record gives: V gene, CDR3 protein.

>TRBV19
ASSPRTSGTGTGELF
>TRBV28
ASSLQVPGEQY
>TRBV11-3
ASSLGGISPGDEQF
>TRBV7-9
ASSSYRGINEKLF
>TRBV6-5
ASSYTPGTTAYEQY
>TRBV14
ASSQDRLHSPLH
>TRBV6-5
ASTKTRMDTQY
>TRBV5-5
ASSYTSGTVTGELF
>TRBV20-1
SASGASGQGNIQY
>TRBV29-1
SVEIQGVNTEAF
>TRBV6-5
ASSYQTAYEQY
>TRBV6-5
ASRRQGDYGYT
>TRBV5-1
ASSLGLASHEQY
>TRBV27
ASSGSPTGDEQY
>TRBV6-5
ASSPTGVRTDTQY
>TRBV12-3/TRBV12-4
ASSPTSGYEQF
>TRBV28
ASSLGGYGYT
>TRBV24-1
ATSDASPGGIGYT
>TRBV4-1
ASSQAILPVTSGGGNEQF
>TRBV6-2/TRBV6-3
ASSYSPVGNTIY
>TRBV18
ASSPLQGNEKLF
>TRBV18
ASSPGTSGTRGEQY
>TRBV9
ASSATGREPYEQY
>TRBV19
ASRRLAVYNEQF
>TRBV5-1
ASSLRGTEAF
>TRBV6-5
ASSRDTNYGYT
>TRBV20-1
SASWTLNQPQH